This TCR beta chain was found in a study of blood T cell repertoires in COVID-19. The repertoire was sequenced with immunoSEQ multiplex PCR; TCRdb's copy has only in-frame clones and lacks some. This table holds 280,000 or so clones, roughly 87% found once. The receptor was isolated from a woman in her thirties or forties who had recovered from COVID-19. Sequenced: PBMCs or T cells enriched from blood (not recorded which).

The CDR3 here is CASSGGGRYEQFF. CDR3 nucleotide sequence: TGTGCCAGCAGTGGGGGGGGCCGGTATGAGCAGTTCTTC. V is TRBV14 and J is TRBJ2-1; possible D gene TRBD2, 7 bases. V lost 6 bases and J lost 8, with 14 bases in between. Per germline, CDR1 SGHDN and CDR2 FVKESK. The CDR3 has 13 amino acids.